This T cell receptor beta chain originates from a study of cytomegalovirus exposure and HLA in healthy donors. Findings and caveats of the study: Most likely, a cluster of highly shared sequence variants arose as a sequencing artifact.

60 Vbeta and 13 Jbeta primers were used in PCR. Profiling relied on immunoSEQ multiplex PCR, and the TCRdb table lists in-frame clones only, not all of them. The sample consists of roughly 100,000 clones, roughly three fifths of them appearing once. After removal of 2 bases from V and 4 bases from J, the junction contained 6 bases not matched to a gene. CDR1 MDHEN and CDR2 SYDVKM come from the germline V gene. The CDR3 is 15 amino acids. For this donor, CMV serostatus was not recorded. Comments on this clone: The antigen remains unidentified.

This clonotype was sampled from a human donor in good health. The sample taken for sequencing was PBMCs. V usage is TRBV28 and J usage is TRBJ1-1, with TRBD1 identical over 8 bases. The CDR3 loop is CASSLPGRGPTEAFF. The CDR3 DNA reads TGTGCCAGCAGTTTACCTGGCAGGGGGCCCACTGAAGCTTTCTTT.